This TCR beta chain emerged from a study of shared clonotypes between healthy human individuals. Broader study findings: Between a handful of donors, naive CD4 clonotypes were shared at a level of approximately 5%. Sequencing depth was a factor that was expected to affect clonotype sharing among donors. The study's rarefaction showed incomplete sorted-subset sequencing despite large depth. Clonotypes shared by all four donors outscored non-shared clonotypes in generation probability.

The assay was immunoSEQ multiplex PCR, and TCRdb's table has in-frame clones only and misses some. Of some 1,900,000 clones in the sample, roughly 95% were seen once. On this clone itself: Antigen unknown.

Unmatched junction bases numbered 13, after V lost 4 bases and J lost 4 bases. From germline, CDR1 is SGHDT and CDR2 YYEEEE. The CDR3 covers 17 residues. Positive CCR7 selection of CD45RO-negative cells yielded the naive CD8 cells, and terminally differentiated effector memory CD45RA+ cells were excluded. The sample comprised naive CD8+ T cells sorted from blood. J is TRBJ2-3 and V is TRBV5-6; 9 nucleotides align to TRBD1. The sequence came from a man aged 18 to 29 in good health. The CDR3 is CASSVAGTGSPSDTQYF. CDR3 in DNA: TGTGCCAGCAGCGTCGCCGGGACAGGGTCTCCCTCAGATACGCAGTATTTT.